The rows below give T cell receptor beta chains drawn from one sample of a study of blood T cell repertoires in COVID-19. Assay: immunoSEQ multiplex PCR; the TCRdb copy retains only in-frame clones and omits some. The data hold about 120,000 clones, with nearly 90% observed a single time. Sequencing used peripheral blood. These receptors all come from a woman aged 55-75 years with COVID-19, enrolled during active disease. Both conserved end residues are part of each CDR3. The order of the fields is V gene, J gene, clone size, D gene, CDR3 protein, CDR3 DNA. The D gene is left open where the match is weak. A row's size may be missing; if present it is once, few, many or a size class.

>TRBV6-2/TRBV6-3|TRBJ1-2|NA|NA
CASSYGRGYGYTF
TGTGCCAGCAGTTACGGCAGGGGTTATGGCTACACCTTC
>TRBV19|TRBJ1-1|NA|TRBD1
CASKKTGTGNTEAFF
TGTGCCAGTAAAAAAACCGGGACAGGGAACACTGAAGCTTTCTTT
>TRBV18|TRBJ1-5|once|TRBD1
CASSKDRGQSNQPQHF
TGTGCCAGCTCAAAAGACAGGGGGCAGAGCAATCAGCCCCAGCATTTT
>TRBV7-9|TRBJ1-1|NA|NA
CASSLQGLNTEAFF
TGTGCCAGCAGTCTACAGGGACTGAACACTGAAGCTTTCTTT
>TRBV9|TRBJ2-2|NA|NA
CASTNQPTGTGELFF
TGTGCCAGCACCAACCAACCGACAGGCACCGGGGAGCTGTTTTTT
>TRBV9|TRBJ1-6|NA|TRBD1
CASSSRQGVNSPLHF
TGTGCCAGCAGCTCCCGACAGGGGGTAAATTCACCCCTCCACTTT
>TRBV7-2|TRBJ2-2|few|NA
CASSPPVGELFF
TGTGCCAGCAGCCCACCAGTCGGGGAGCTGTTTTTT
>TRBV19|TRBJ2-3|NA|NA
CASLHRAVDTDTQYF
TGTGCCAGCCTACACAGGGCAGTGGACACAGATACGCAGTATTTT
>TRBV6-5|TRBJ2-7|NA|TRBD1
CASRGQGRTYEQYF
TGTGCCAGCAGGGGACAGGGGAGAACCTACGAGCAGTACTTC
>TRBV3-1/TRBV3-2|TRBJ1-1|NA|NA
CASSQEAVLTEAFF
TGTGCCAGCAGCCAAGAGGCGGTACTCACTGAAGCTTTCTTT
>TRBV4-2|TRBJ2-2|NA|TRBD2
CASSQDLSGGSHTGELFF
TGTGCCAGCAGCCAAGATCTTAGCGGGGGGTCACACACCGGGGAGCTGTTTTTT
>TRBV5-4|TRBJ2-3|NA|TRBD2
CASSFRDYMGDTQYF
TGTGCCAGCAGCTTCCGGGACTACATGGGAGATACGCAGTATTTT
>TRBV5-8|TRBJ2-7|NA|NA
CASSYPGHWKDHEQYF
TGTGCCAGCAGCTATCCGGGACACTGGAAAGACCACGAGCAGTACTTC
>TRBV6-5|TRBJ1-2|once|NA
CASSYQSGGRVYGYTF
TGTGCCAGCAGTTATCAGTCGGGGGGCAGAGTCTATGGCTACACCTTC
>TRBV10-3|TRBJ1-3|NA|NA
CAIRTQAPGNTIYF
TGTGCCATCAGGACACAGGCGCCTGGAAACACCATATATTTT
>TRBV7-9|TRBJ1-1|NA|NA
CASRFTQGFGGTEAFF
TGTGCCAGCAGATTCACGCAGGGGTTTGGCGGCACTGAAGCTTTCTTT
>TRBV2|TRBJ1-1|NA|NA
CASSTQGRAEAFF
TGTGCCAGCAGCACCCAGGGGAGGGCTGAAGCTTTCTTT